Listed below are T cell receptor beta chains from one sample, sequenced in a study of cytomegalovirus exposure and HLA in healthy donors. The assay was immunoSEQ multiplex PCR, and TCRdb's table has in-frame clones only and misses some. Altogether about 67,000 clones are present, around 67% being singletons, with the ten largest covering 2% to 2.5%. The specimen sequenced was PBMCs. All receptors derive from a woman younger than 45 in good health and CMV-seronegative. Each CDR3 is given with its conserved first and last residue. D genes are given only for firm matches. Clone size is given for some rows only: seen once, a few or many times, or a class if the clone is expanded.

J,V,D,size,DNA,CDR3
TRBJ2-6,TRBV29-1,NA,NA,TGCAGCGTTGAAGTTTCTGGGGCCAACGTCCTGATTTTC,CSVEVSGANVLIF
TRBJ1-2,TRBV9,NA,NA,TGTGCCAGCAGCGTAGATCTGCAGAACTATGGCTACACCTTC,CASSVDLQNYGYTF
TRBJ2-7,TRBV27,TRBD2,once,TGTGCCAGCAGTTTATCTTACGGGGGGAACTACGAGCAGTACTTC,CASSLSYGGNYEQYF
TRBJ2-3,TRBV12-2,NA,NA,TGTGCAAGTCGCCCCCGGCAAAGGACTAGCGGGGGGGTCCCGTACACAGATACGCAGTATTTT,CASRPRQRTSGGVPYTDTQYF
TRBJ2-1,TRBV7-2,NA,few,TGTGCCAGCAGCTTAGGGGCGGGTGGCTACAATGAGCAGTTCTTC,CASSLGAGGYNEQFF
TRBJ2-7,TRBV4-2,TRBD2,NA,TGTGCCAGCAGCTTTAGCGGGGGGATCGGTTACGAGCAGTACTTC,CASSFSGGIGYEQYF
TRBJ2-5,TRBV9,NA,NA,TGTGCCAGCAGCTCCCGTTCCCAAGAGACCCAGTACTTC,CASSSRSQETQYF
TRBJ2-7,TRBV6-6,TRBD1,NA,TGTGCCAGCAGCCGACAGGGCCAGCGGTCCGAGCAGTACTTC,CASSRQGQRSEQYF
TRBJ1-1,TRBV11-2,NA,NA,TGTGCCAGCAGCTTATCGACAGTGAACACTGAAGCTTTCTTT,CASSLSTVNTEAFF
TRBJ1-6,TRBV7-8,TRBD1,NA,TGTGCCAGCAGGAACCGGGACAGGGGCAATTCACCCCTCCACTTT,CASRNRDRGNSPLHF
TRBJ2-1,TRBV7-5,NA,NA,TGTGCCAGAAGCTTAGCTCCTAGCGGGGGTTACTCCTACAATGAGCAGTTCTTC,CARSLAPSGGYSYNEQFF
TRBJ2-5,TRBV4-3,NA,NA,TGCGCCAGCAGCCCCCGGAGGCGGCGGGACACCCAGTACTTC,CASSPRRRRDTQYF
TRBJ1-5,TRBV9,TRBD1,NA,TGTGCCAGCAGCCGGGGGACAGGGGGTAACAATCAGCCCCAGCATTTT,CASSRGTGGNNQPQHF
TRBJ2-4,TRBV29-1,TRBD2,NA,TGCAGCGTTGGGCTTTGGGAGGGAAACATTCAGTACTTC,CSVGLWEGNIQYF
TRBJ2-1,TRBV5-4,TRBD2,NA,TGTGCCAGCAGCAGGTTACTAGCGGGGGGCTCAAATGAGCAGTTCTTC,CASSRLLAGGSNEQFF
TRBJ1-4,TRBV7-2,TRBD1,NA,TGTGCCAGCAGCCCGAGGACAGGGAACGAAAAACTGTTTTTT,CASSPRTGNEKLFF
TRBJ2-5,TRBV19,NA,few,TGTGCCAGTAGTATCCTGGTACATCAAGAGACCCAGTACTTC,CASSILVHQETQYF
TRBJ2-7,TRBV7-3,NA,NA,TGTGCCAGCAGCTCCGAGGGAAGGCTCTACGAGCAGTACTTC,CASSSEGRLYEQYF
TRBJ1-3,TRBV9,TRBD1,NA,TGTGCCAGCAGCCGGGACAGGACCACTGGAAACACCATATATTTT,CASSRDRTTGNTIYF
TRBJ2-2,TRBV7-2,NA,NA,TGTGCCAGCAGCGGCCGAAACAGGGTGGGGCCCACCGGGGAGCTGTTTTTT,CASSGRNRVGPTGELFF
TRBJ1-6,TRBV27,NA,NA,TGTGCCAGCAGCCAACAGGGTGGAGGTTCACCCCTCCACTTT,CASSQQGGGSPLHF
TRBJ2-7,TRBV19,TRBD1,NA,TGTGCCAGTAGTAGCGCAGGGGGCTTTTACGAGCAGTACTTC,CASSSAGGFYEQYF
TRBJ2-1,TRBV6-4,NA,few,TGTGCCAGCAGTAGGGGCGGTCAGGGGAAATACAATGAGCAGTTCTTC,CASSRGGQGKYNEQFF
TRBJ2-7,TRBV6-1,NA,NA,TGTGCCAGCAGTGAAGGCGGCGAGCAGTACTTC,CASSEGGEQYF
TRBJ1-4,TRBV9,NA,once,TGTGCCAGCAGCGTAGCTCCACAGGGTGGTGAAAAACTGTTTTTT,CASSVAPQGGEKLFF
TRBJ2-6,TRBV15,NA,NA,TGTGCCACCAGCAGAGATATGTCTGGGGCCAACGTCCTGACTTTC,CATSRDMSGANVLTF
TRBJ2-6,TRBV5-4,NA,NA,TGTGCCAGCAGCTTGGCCGAACTATCCGGGGCCAACGTCCTGACTTTC,CASSLAELSGANVLTF
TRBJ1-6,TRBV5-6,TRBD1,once,TGTGCCAGCAGCATGAGACAGGGAGTCAATTCACCCCTCCACTTT,CASSMRQGVNSPLHF
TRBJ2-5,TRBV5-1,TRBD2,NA,TGCGCCAGCAGCTTGCTGACTAGCGGGGGGGCCGGGGAGACCCAGTACTTC,CASSLLTSGGAGETQYF
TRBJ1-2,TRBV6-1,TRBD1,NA,TGTGCCAGCAGTGACACAGGGGGACATGGCTACACCTTC,CASSDTGGHGYTF
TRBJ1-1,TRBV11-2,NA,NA,TGTGCCAGCAGCCCCGGGGTAGTCACTGAAGCTTTCTTT,CASSPGVVTEAFF
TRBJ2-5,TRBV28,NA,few,TGTGCCAGCAGTTACAAAGAGACCCAGTACTTC,CASSYKETQYF
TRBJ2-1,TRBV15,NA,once,TGTGCCACCAGCACCAGGGTCAATGAGCAGTTCTTC,CATSTRVNEQFF
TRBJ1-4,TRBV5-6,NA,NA,TGTGCCAGCAGCGGAGGAGGGGATACTTTTGAAAAACTGTTTTTT,CASSGGGDTFEKLFF
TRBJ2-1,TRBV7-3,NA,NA,TGTGCCAGCAGCCTGACGGACAGTAGCTCCTACAATGAGCAGTTCTTC,CASSLTDSSSYNEQFF
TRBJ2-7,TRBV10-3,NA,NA,TGTGCCATCCGGGGGAGTGGCTACGAGCAGTACTTC,CAIRGSGYEQYF
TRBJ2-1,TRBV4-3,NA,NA,TGCGCCAGCAGCCAAGATCGCACAGGACGGGGGAATGAGCAGTTCTTC,CASSQDRTGRGNEQFF
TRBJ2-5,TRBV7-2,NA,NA,TGTGCCAGCAGCTCTGCCGGGGGTAGGGGGACCCAGTACTTC,CASSSAGGRGTQYF
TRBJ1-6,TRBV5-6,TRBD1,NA,TGTGCCAGCAGCTTGGTTGGGACAGAACCCGATTCACCCCTCCACTTT,CASSLVGTEPDSPLHF
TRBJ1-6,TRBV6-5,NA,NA,TGTGCCAGCAGTTCCTATTACTATTCACCCCTCCACTTT,CASSSYYYSPLHF
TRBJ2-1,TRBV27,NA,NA,TGTGCCAGCAGTCACCGGGACTCCGGAAATGAGCAGTTCTTC,CASSHRDSGNEQFF
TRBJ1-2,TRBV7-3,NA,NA,TGTGCCAGCAGCCCGGTTCCCAACTATGGCTACACCTTC,CASSPVPNYGYTF
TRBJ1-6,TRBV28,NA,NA,TGTGCCAGCAGAGACAGGCTATCCTATAATTCACCCCTCCACTTT,CASRDRLSYNSPLHF
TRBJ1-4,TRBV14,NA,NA,TGTGCCAGCAGCCAACAGGGGATCGGTAATGAAAAACTGTTTTTT,CASSQQGIGNEKLFF
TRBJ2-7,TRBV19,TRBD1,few,TGTGCCAGTAGCTCGGCCGGGACAGGGGCCTACGAGCAGTACTTC,CASSSAGTGAYEQYF
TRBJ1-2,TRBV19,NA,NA,TGTGCCAGTAGTATTCTTACGGGGAGAGGCTACACCTTC,CASSILTGRGYTF
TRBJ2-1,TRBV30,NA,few,TGTGCCTGGAGGATCGGGGTTAGCTCCTACAATGAGCAGTTCTTC,CAWRIGVSSYNEQFF
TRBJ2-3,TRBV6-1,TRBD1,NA,TGTGCCAGCAGTGAAAGGGACAGAATAAGCACAGATACGCAGTATTTT,CASSERDRISTDTQYF
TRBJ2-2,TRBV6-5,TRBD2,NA,TGTGCCAGCAAAACTAGCGACGGGGAGCTGTTTTTT,CASKTSDGELFF